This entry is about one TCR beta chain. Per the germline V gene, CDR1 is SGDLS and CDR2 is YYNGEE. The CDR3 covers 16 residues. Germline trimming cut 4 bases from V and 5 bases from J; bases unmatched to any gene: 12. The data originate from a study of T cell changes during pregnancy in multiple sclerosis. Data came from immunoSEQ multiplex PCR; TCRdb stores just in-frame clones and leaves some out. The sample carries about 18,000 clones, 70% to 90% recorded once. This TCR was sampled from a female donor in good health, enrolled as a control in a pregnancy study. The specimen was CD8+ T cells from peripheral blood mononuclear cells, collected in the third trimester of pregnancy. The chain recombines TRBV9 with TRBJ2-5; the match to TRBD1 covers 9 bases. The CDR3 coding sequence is TGTGCCAGCAGCTCTACGAATGGACAGGGGTGGGAGACCCAGTACTTC. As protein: CASSSTNGQGWETQYF.